These 31 T cell receptor beta chains were sequenced from one sample in a study of blood T cells in healthy people across ages. A sample-barcoded 5' primer and a J-beta primer mix were used in a second PCR of about 7 to 11 cycles. TCRdb used MiXCR to reprocess the 5' RACE reads, holding one entry per CDR3 protein. The sample lists 660,000 or so distinct CDR3 sequences, approximately 50% occurring once. Input material: blood. Source of these receptors: a man in his sixties in good health.

This clonotype has at least ten counts. V and J are TRBV7-7 and TRBJ2-1; 10 bases are shared with TRBD2. This CDR3 is 15 amino acids long. In germline, CDR1 is SSHAT, CDR2 FNYEAQ (reference sequence). V lost 2 bases and J lost 6; bases outside the gene matches: 4. As DNA, the CDR3 is TGTGCCAGCAGCTTAACTAGCGGGGTAGGCAATGAGCAGTTCTTC. It encodes CASSLTSGVGNEQFF.

In this sample, this clonotype turned up a few times. J is TRBJ2-5 and V is TRBV4-2, with 11 positions matching TRBD1. CDR3 length: 17 residues. The germline CDR1 and CDR2 sequences are LGHNA and YNFKEQ. With V trimmed by 0 bases and J by 5 bases, 8 bases remained unmatched. CDR3 loop: CASSQEGPGTGGETQYF. The CDR3 DNA reads as TGTGCCAGCAGCCAAGAAGGTCCCGGGACAGGGGGGGAGACCCAGTACTTC.

This chain links TRBV4-2 with TRBJ2-4; 8 bases are a match to TRBD2. The J call is uncertain, as TRBJ2-7 better fits the DNA end. The CDR3 loop spans 17 amino acids. Germline CDR1 reads LGHNA; CDR2 reads YNFKEQ. The CDR3, as DNA: TGTGCCAGCAGCCAGTCTGGGATCGGGGGGGCGGGTTACGAGCAGTACTTC. The encoded protein is CASSQSGIGGAGYEQYF.

This CDR3 reads CASRLAGASETQYF. CDR3 bases: TGTGCCAGCAGGCTAGCGGGGGCCTCAGAGACCCAGTACTTC. V gene TRBV2 combines with J gene TRBJ2-5; 10 positions agree with TRBD2. The CDR3 sequence is 14 residues long. V was clipped by 6 bases and J by 4 bases; unmatched bases: 5. CDR1 and CDR2 (germline): SNHLY, FYNNEI.

The gene calls are TRBV12-3 or TRBV12-4 and TRBJ1-4; perhaps TRBD1 as D (5 bases). Trimming shortened V by 10 bases and J by 3 bases, and 9 bases separated the two germline ends. The CDR3 loop spans 12 amino acids. The chain's CDR3 is CATMGANEKLFF. CDR3 DNA sequence: TGTGCCACAATGGGGGCTAATGAAAAACTGTTTTTT.

In its sample, this clonotype was seen a few times. The chain links TRBV3-1 to TRBJ2-7; 10 bases match TRBD2. The J call is uncertain, as TRBJ2-5 better fits the DNA end. Germline-derived CDR1 and CDR2 are LGHDT and YNNKEL (reference sequence). The CDR3 extends over 15 amino acids. The CDR3 protein is CASSTLAGGRETQYF. CDR3 bases: TGTGCCAGCAGTACTTTAGCGGGGGGTCGGGAGACCCAGTACTTC.

The chain employs TRBV6-6 and TRBJ2-7; D could derive from TRBD1 or TRBD2 (5 bases each). With 7 bases removed from V and 7 bases from J, the gap between germline ends came to 20 bases. Germline loops: CDR1 MNHNY, CDR2 SVGAGI (reference sequence). CDR3 length: 14 residues. The CDR3 DNA sequence: TGTGCCAGCACAATCGGGGCCTCCGTTGGGGAGCAGTACTTC. It specifies CASTIGASVGEQYF.

The chain is built from TRBV10-2 and TRBJ2-5; 10 bases match TRBD2. The germline V gene encodes CDR1 WSHSY and CDR2 SAAADI. V dropped 6 bases and J dropped 5; count of bases not matched to a gene: 6. CDR3 length: 14 residues. CDR3 sequence reads: CASRELAGKETQYF. The CDR3 nucleotides are TGCGCCAGCAGGGAACTAGCGGGAAAGGAGACCCAGTACTTC.

The table lists this clonotype with a few counts. This rearrangement joins TRBV4-1 to TRBJ2-1, with D possibly matching TRBD1 (5 bases). The CDR3 has 15 residues. Per the germline V gene, CDR1 is MGHRA and CDR2 is YSYEKL. Trimming cost V 6 bases and J 4 bases, with 16 bases left between them. This CDR3 is CASRLGVQGYNEQFF. The CDR3 coding sequence is TGCGCCAGCAGGTTAGGGGTTCAAGGATACAATGAGCAGTTCTTC.

This chain joins TRBV6-1 and TRBJ2-4; D gene unclear. The J call may be mistaken, given a closer DNA end match to TRBJ2-7. CDR1 MNHNS and CDR2 SASEGT come from the germline V gene. There are 14 residues in the CDR3. The CDR3 bases are TGTGCCAGCAGTGAAGCGAGGCATGCGTACGAGCAGTACTTC. It codes for CASSEARHAYEQYF.

The J gene is TRBJ2-3, the V gene TRBV20-1; 8 nucleotides align to TRBD1. This CDR3 has 15 amino acids. Germline CDR1 is DFQATT and CDR2 is SNEGSKA (reference sequence). V lost 4 bases, J lost 4 bases, and 10 bases stayed unmatched. The CDR3 loop reads CSATPPQGAADTQYF. The CDR3 nucleotides read TGCAGTGCTACCCCGCCCCAGGGGGCTGCAGATACGCAGTATTTT.

This sequence joins TRBV20-1 and TRBJ1-1; D call uncertain. This CDR3 spans 12 amino acids. Germline V CDR1 and CDR2: DFQATT, SNEGSKA (reference sequence). V was clipped by 0 bases and J by 3 bases, with 5 bases between them. The CDR3 spells CSARDAYTEAFF. Here the CDR3 DNA reads TGCAGTGCTAGAGACGCTTACACTGAAGCTTTCTTT.

This sequence joins TRBV28 and TRBJ1-2; no clear D gene. The CDR3 is 11 amino acids. V dropped 2 bases and J dropped 10 bases, with 8 bases sitting between them. Looked up from germline, CDR1 is MDHEN and CDR2 is SYDVKM. CDR3 DNA sequence: TGTGCCAGCAGTTTAGCGGACGTCTACACCTTC. Its translation is CASSLADVYTF.

The rearrangement uses TRBV7-2 and TRBJ2-2, with D possibly matching TRBD2 (7 bases). Germline V gene sequence: CDR1 SGHTA, CDR2 FQGNSA. Trimming took off 7 bases at V and 2 bases at J, with 17 bases between the two ends. CDR3 size: 16 residues. This chain's CDR3 is CASTKDGGPNTGELFF. CDR3 DNA: TGTGCCAGCACCAAGGACGGGGGGCCAAACACCGGGGAGCTGTTTTTT.

This clonotype was detected only once. This chain joins TRBV20-1 and TRBJ2-5; 11 nucleotides match TRBD2. Germline assignment: CDR1 DFQATT and CDR2 SNEGSKA (reference sequence). V gave up 6 bases and J gave up 12 bases; unmatched junction bases: 12. This CDR3 region has 13 residues. CDR3 loop: CSAGLAGRAGEYF. CDR3 nucleotides: TGCAGTGCCGGACTAGCGGGCAGGGCGGGGGAGTACTTC.

The chain joins TRBV5-1 to TRBJ2-2; 8 bases fit TRBD2. From germline, CDR1 is SGHRS and CDR2 YFSETQ. Trimming at V came to 2 bases and at J to 3 bases, leaving 3 bases not matched to a gene. The CDR3 loop spans 15 amino acids. CDR3 protein: CASSLAAGDTGELFF. CDR3 DNA: TGCGCCAGCAGCTTAGCAGCGGGGGACACCGGGGAGCTGTTTTTT.

This chain connects TRBV7-2 to TRBJ2-5, with 9 positions matching TRBD2. The CDR3 loop spans 15 amino acids. Germline loops: CDR1 SGHTA, CDR2 FQGNSA. The V and J ends lost 2 bases and 11 bases, in that order; junction bases with no gene match: 12. CDR3 in amino acids: CASSLWARLAVEQYF. Here the CDR3 DNA reads TGTGCCAGCAGCTTATGGGCTAGACTAGCGGTTGAGCAGTACTTC. Variable domain in full (rest from reference TRBV7-2 and TRBJ2-5): GAGVSQSPSNKVTEKGKDVELRCDPISGHTALYWYRQSLGQGLEFLIYFQGNSAPDKSGLPSDRFSAERTGGSVSTLTIQRTQQEDSAVYLCASSLWARLAVEQYFGPGTRLLVL.

This clonotype was found once. The chain employs TRBV11-2 and TRBJ2-4; TRBD1 aligns across 9 bases. After removal of 9 bases from V and 13 bases from J, the junction contained 13 bases not matched to a gene. CDR3 length equals 13 residues. Germline-derived CDR1 and CDR2 are SGHAT and FQNNGV. The CDR3 is CASKQQGAGEQYF. The CDR3 nucleotides read TGTGCCAGTAAGCAACAGGGGGCTGGGGAGCAGTACTTC.

This clonotype was observed many times. The chain joins TRBV3-1 to TRBJ2-5; maybe TRBD1 (5 bases). V was cut by 0 bases and J by 7 bases, with 6 bases left in between. CDR1 is LGHDT and CDR2 is YNNKEL in the germline V gene (reference sequence). The CDR3 spans 12 residues. The DNA for the CDR3 is TGTGCCAGCAGCCAAGAGCAGGGGACCCAGTACTTC. Amino acid sequence: CASSQEQGTQYF.

This clonotype is a singleton in its sample. The chain carries TRBV15 and TRBJ2-1; maybe TRBD1 (6 bases). CDR3 length: 15 amino acids. The germline gives CDR1 LNHNV, CDR2 YYDKDF (reference sequence). V lost 0 bases, J lost 8 bases, and 14 bases lay in between. For the CDR3, the DNA is TGTGCCACCAGCAGAGAGGGTCAGGGGTGGGATGAGCAGTTCTTC. This sequence encodes CATSREGQGWDEQFF.

This clonotype has just a few counts. The gene calls are TRBV24-1 and TRBJ2-7; a possible D gene is TRBD2 (6 bases). This CDR3 has 13 amino acids. Trimming pared 0 bases from V and 7 bases from J, leaving 9 bases between. Germline-derived CDR1 and CDR2 are KGHDR and SFDVKD. The CDR3 here is CATSDLLEGEQYF. The CDR3 DNA reads as TGTGCCACCAGTGATTTGTTGGAGGGAGAGCAGTACTTC.

The rearrangement joins TRBV6-1 to TRBJ1-2, with 7 bases lining up with TRBD1. The V and J ends lost 5 bases and 4 bases, in that order; junction bases with no gene match: 7. From germline, CDR1 is MNHNS and CDR2 SASEGT. This CDR3 has 14 residues. CDR3 coding DNA: TGTGCCAGCAGTACAGGGGTGCTCGGCTATGGCTACACCTTC. Residues: CASSTGVLGYGYTF.

The J gene is TRBJ2-3, the V gene TRBV4-1; D remains ambiguous. Germline V gene sequence: CDR1 MGHRA, CDR2 YSYEKL. This CDR3 has 14 amino acids. V dropped 2 bases and J dropped 6 bases, with 12 bases sitting between them. CDR3 nucleotides: TGCGCCAGCAGCCAATCCGTGCTCCGGGATACGCAGTATTTT. It codes for CASSQSVLRDTQYF.

This clonotype has only a few counts. The rearrangement joins TRBV7-2 to TRBJ1-1, with D possibly TRBD1 on 5 matching bases. The germline V gene encodes CDR1 SGHTA and CDR2 FQGNSA. The CDR3 totals 12 residues. V gave up 4 bases and J gave up 7 bases, with 10 bases separating them. The CDR3 DNA is TGTGCCAGCAGCTACTTGGGGGGTGAAGCTTTCTTT. Translating it yields CASSYLGGEAFF.

The chain combines TRBV18 with TRBJ1-2, with TRBD1 matching 7 bases. V shed 5 bases, J shed 1 base, and the junction held 10 bases outside the gene matches. The CDR3 sequence is 16 residues long. CDR1 and CDR2 from the germline V gene are KGHSH and LQKENI. The chain's CDR3 is CASSSRTGDINYGYTF. The CDR3 coding sequence is TGTGCCAGCTCATCCCGGACAGGAGATATTAACTATGGCTACACCTTC.

The chain joins TRBV6-5 to TRBJ1-2; 7 nucleotides line up with TRBD1. Germline-derived CDR1 and CDR2 are MNHEY and SVGAGI. This CDR3 has 17 residues. J lost 0 bases, V lost 0 bases, and 7 bases had no gene match. The CDR3, as DNA: TGTGCCAGCAGTTACTCGGAGACCAGGGGGACTAACTATGGCTACACCTTC. Encoded protein: CASSYSETRGTNYGYTF.

This clonotype was counted many times. The chain combines TRBV9 with TRBJ2-2, with 7 bases that match TRBD1. V trimming: 0 bases; J trimming: 5 bases; junction bases outside the gene matches: 4. The V gene's germline CDR1 is SGDLS and CDR2 YYNGEE. The CDR3 length is 15 residues. This CDR3 reads CASSVGGTVTGELFF. CDR3 DNA sequence: TGTGCCAGCAGCGTAGGAGGGACAGTGACCGGGGAGCTGTTTTTT.

This clonotype was observed a handful of times. V and J are TRBV9 and TRBJ2-1, with D possibly TRBD2 on 7 matching bases. The CDR3 is 15 residues long. V lost 0 bases to trimming and J lost 3 bases, with 10 bases between them. CDR1 SGDLS and CDR2 YYNGEE come from the germline V gene. This chain's CDR3 is CASSVGGGHYNEQFF. The CDR3 region has the DNA TGTGCCAGCAGCGTAGGGGGGGGACACTACAATGAGCAGTTCTTC.

The chain has TRBV12-3 or TRBV12-4 and TRBJ1-1, with D possibly being TRBD1 (6 bases). Trimming removed 3 bases at V and 11 bases at J, with 13 bases between. The CDR3 is made up of 12 amino acids. The chain's CDR3 is CASSFLRGDAFF. In DNA form, the CDR3 reads TGTGCCAGCAGTTTCTTAAGGGGGGATGCTTTCTTT.

The V gene is TRBV28, the J gene TRBJ2-7; TRBD1 matches at 10 bases. The CDR3 has 15 amino acids. V lost 6 bases, J lost 3 bases, and 8 bases stayed unmatched. CDR1 and CDR2 from the germline V gene are MDHEN and SYDVKM. CDR3 nucleotides: TGTGCCAGCAGGGGGACAGGGGAGGTCAGCTACGAGCAGTACTTC. Protein: CASRGTGEVSYEQYF.

The chain is built from TRBV6-1 and TRBJ2-3; the match to TRBD1 covers 7 bases. J was trimmed by 0 bases and V by 7 bases; bases with no gene match: 4. The germline V gene encodes CDR1 MNHNS and CDR2 SASEGT. The length of the CDR3 is 14 residues. CDR3 nucleotide sequence: TGTGCCAGCACCGGGACAGTAAGCACAGATACGCAGTATTTT. Protein sequence: CASTGTVSTDTQYF.